This T cell receptor (beta chain) comes out of a study of blood T cell repertoires in COVID-19. In the study overall: From T cells, B-cell-depleted T cells, or PBMCs came the material, which was cDNA or gDNA.

With V trimmed by 3 bases and J by 10 bases, 6 bases remained unmatched. CDR1 is LNHDA, CDR2 SQIVND, per germline (reference sequence). The length of the CDR3 is 15 residues. Study processing details: Amplification of reference gene primers was used by the study to estimate nucleated cell counts. Method: immunoSEQ multiplex PCR; TCRdb's copy keeps in-frame clones and lacks some. D and trimming were read from the DNA, whereas the V and J calls and clone size are those reported in that table. Of roughly 100,000 clones detected, roughly 92% appear once; the ten largest clones hold less than 7.5%. The source of this sequence is a man between 45 and 60 years old with active COVID-19. The sample consisted of peripheral blood. This rearrangement joins TRBV19 to TRBJ1-6; 10 nucleotides align to TRBD1. CDR3 sequence reads: CASSIPGTGDSPLHF. CDR3 bases: TGTGCCAGTAGTATCCCCGGGACAGGGGACTCACCCCTCCACTTT.